The 9 T cell receptor beta chains reported below all come from one sample, sequenced in a study of blood T cell repertoires in COVID-19. Data came from immunoSEQ multiplex PCR; TCRdb stores just in-frame clones and leaves some out. The sample includes approximately 350,000 clones, about four fifths of them seen just once. Material: PBMCs or T cells enriched from blood (not recorded which). These receptors all stem from a woman in her forties or fifties who had recovered from COVID-19.

The chain carries TRBV7-9 and TRBJ1-1, with TRBD1 matching 10 bases. The CDR3 spans 14 residues. With V trimmed by 5 bases and J by 6 bases, 6 bases remained unmatched. Germline V gene sequence: CDR1 SEHNR, CDR2 FQNEAQ (reference sequence). The CDR3 sequence is CASSPSGTGAEAFF. The CDR3 DNA sequence: TGTGCCAGCAGCCCATCCGGGACAGGGGCTGAAGCTTTCTTT.

The J gene is TRBJ2-3, the V gene TRBV5-1; 10 bases align to TRBD2. The ends lost 6 bases at V and 3 bases at J; junction bases unmatched: 4. This CDR3 is built from 14 residues. The germline CDR1 and CDR2 sequences are SGHRS and YFSETQ. This chain's CDR3 is CASKLAGKTDTQYF. CDR3 nucleotide sequence: TGCGCCAGCAAACTAGCGGGGAAAACAGATACGCAGTATTTT.

J is TRBJ2-2 and V is TRBV10-3, with D unclear. V lost 6 bases and J 6 bases, leaving 17 bases between the germline ends. The germline V gene encodes CDR1 ENHRY and CDR2 SYGVKD. The CDR3 runs 15 residues. As DNA, the CDR3 is TGTGCCATCAGCGCCACTATTATAGGTGCCGGGGAGCTGTTTTTT. Amino acids: CAISATIIGAGELFF.

This clone was picked up a small number of times. CDR3 loop: CASSFLSRRQPQHF. In DNA form, the CDR3 reads TGTGCCAGCAGCTTTTTATCCAGGCGTCAGCCCCAGCATTTT. The rearrangement links TRBV12-1 to TRBJ1-5; TRBD1, the table's D call, lacks a check against the DNA. TRBV12-1 corresponds to a pseudogene. The CDR3 sequence is 14 residues long.

The rearrangement links TRBV3-1 (or the pseudogene TRBV3-2) to TRBJ1-3, with D tentatively TRBD1 (6 bases). The germline gives CDR1 LGHDT, CDR2 YNNKEL (reference sequence). This CDR3 region has 19 residues. Between the trimmed V and J ends, which lost 1 base and 5 bases, there was a span of 24 bases. The CDR3 is CASSQGPFLGAVTRNTIYF. The CDR3 coding sequence is TGTGCCAGCAGCCAAGGTCCGTTTTTGGGGGCCGTCACGCGAAACACCATATATTTT.

The chain combines TRBV28 with TRBJ1-2; weak D call: TRBD1 (5 bases). Between the trimmed V and J ends, which lost 4 bases and 7 bases, there was a span of 19 bases. The germline V gene encodes CDR1 MDHEN and CDR2 SYDVKM. The CDR3 covers 15 residues. The CDR3 sequence: CASSSHKGPLVGYTF. For the CDR3, the DNA is TGTGCCAGCAGTTCCCACAAGGGGCCATTAGTTGGCTACACCTTC.

The J gene is TRBJ1-1, the V gene TRBV10-3, with D possibly being TRBD1 (5 bases). Germline lookup yields CDR1 ENHRY and CDR2 SYGVKD. Trimming stripped 6 bases from V and 1 base from J, with 12 bases between. CDR3 length: 14 residues. CDR3 DNA sequence: TGTGCCATCAGGGCGGGGCAGGGGAACACTGAAGCTTTCTTT. Translated: CAIRAGQGNTEAFF.

The chain carries TRBV19 and TRBJ1-2; maybe TRBD1 (6 bases). The V gene's germline CDR1 is LNHDA and CDR2 SQIVND (reference sequence). The CDR3 runs to 19 residues. Trimming left V 5 bases short and J 4 bases short, with 29 bases between. DNA for the CDR3: TGTGCCAGTAGTCCCCCCCGACAGGCGAGAAAGGATTGGCTCTATGGCTACACCTTC. Residues: CASSPPRQARKDWLYGYTF.

The V call is TRBV19, the J call TRBJ1-2; a weak D match, TRBD1 (6 bases). The V gene lost 8 bases and the J gene lost 2 bases, with 9 bases spanning the gap. This CDR3 contains 12 residues. Germline lookup yields CDR1 LNHDA and CDR2 SQIVND (reference sequence). The CDR3 nucleotides read TGTGCCAGTTTCACAGGGAACTATGGCTACACCTTC. Translating gives CASFTGNYGYTF.